This T cell receptor beta chain comes out of a study of spatial heterogeneity in lung cancer. Study background: There were approximately 69 donors, all of them untreated patients with early-stage non-small cell lung cancer. Detection of beta-chain sequences consistently exceeded that of alpha-chain sequences. Taken at a median of approximately 2 years after resection, follow-up PBMC samples underwent sequencing when available. Study-wide findings and caveats: Whereas they appeared in blood less at follow-up, ubiquitous expanded tumor TCRs appeared there more at resection.

This clonotype has more than one count but fewer than ten. Its matching antigen is unknown. TCRdb re-derived calls from the 5' RACE reads in MiXCR, one entry per CDR3 protein. The sample has about 120,000 distinct CDR3 sequences, 12% seen once. The time point denotes: blood at routine non-recurrence follow-up after resection. Sequencing of whole RNA from tumor, nontumor lung or frozen PBMC involved no sorting. The sequences come from PBMCs, collected at follow-up. This TCR was sampled from a male donor with early-stage non-small cell lung cancer.

The CDR3 sequence is CAGTGEGYEQYF. The CDR3 DNA reads TGTGCCGGGACAGGGGAGGGGTACGAGCAGTACTTC. The rearrangement uses TRBV2 and TRBJ2-7, with 10 nucleotides matching TRBD1. Unmatched junction bases numbered 5, after V lost 11 bases and J lost 4 bases. The CDR3 consists of 12 residues. Germline V gene lookup returns CDR1 SNHLY and CDR2 FYNNEI.